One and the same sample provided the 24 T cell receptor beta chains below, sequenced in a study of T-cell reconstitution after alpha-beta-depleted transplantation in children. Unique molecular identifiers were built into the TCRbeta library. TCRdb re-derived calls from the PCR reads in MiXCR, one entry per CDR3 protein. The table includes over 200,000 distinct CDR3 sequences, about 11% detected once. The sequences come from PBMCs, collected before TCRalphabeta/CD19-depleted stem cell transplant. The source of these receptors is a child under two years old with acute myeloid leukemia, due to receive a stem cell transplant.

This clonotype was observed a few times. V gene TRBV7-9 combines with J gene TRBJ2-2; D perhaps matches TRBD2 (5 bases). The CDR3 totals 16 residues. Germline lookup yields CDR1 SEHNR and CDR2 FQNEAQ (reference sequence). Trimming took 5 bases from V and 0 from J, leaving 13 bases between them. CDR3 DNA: TGTGCCAGCAGCCACCGCGGGTCCGCGAACACCGGGGAGCTGTTTTTT. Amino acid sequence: CASSHRGSANTGELFF.

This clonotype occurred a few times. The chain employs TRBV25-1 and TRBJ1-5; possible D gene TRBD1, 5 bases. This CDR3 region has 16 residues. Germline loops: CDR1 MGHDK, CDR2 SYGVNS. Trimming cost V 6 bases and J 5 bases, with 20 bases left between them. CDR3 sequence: CASSSATMVGDQPQHF. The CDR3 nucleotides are TGTGCCAGCAGCAGTGCGACCATGGTAGGGGATCAGCCCCAGCATTTT.

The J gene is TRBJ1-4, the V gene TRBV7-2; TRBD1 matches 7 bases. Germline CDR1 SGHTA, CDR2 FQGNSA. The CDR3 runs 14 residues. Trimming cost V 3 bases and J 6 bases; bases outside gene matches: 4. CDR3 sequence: CASSLGQWDEKLFF. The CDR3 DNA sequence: TGTGCCAGCAGCTTGGGACAGTGGGATGAAAAACTGTTTTTT.

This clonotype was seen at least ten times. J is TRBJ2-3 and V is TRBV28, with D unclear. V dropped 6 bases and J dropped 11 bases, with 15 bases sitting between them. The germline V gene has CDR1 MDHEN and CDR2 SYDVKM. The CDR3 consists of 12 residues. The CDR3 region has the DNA TGTGCCAGCAGCCCCCCGACCCTCCGGCAGTATTTT. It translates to CASSPPTLRQYF.

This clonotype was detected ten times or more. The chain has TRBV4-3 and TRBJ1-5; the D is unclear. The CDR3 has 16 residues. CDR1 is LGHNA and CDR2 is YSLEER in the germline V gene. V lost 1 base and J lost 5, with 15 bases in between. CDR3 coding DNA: TGCGCCAGCAGCCAAGTCCTCACGGCCTCTTATCAGCCCCAGCATTTT. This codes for CASSQVLTASYQPQHF.

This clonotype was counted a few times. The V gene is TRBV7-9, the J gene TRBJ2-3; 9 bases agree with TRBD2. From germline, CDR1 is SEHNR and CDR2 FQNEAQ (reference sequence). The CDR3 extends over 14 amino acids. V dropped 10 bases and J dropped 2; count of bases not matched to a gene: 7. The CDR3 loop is CATDGLAYTDTQYF. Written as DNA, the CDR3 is TGTGCCACCGACGGACTAGCGTACACAGATACGCAGTATTTT.

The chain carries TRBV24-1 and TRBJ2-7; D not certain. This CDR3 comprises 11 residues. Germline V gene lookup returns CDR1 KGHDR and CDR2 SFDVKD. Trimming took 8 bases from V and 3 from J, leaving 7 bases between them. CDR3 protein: CATTDFYEQYF. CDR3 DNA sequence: TGTGCCACCACAGACTTCTACGAGCAGTACTTC.

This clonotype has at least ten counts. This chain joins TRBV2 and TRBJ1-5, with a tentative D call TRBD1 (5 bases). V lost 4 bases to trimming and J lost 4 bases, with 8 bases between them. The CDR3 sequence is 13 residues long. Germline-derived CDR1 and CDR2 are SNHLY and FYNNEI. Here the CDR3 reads CASSGDGNQPQHF. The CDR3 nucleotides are TGTGCCAGCAGTGGGGACGGTAATCAGCCCCAGCATTTT.

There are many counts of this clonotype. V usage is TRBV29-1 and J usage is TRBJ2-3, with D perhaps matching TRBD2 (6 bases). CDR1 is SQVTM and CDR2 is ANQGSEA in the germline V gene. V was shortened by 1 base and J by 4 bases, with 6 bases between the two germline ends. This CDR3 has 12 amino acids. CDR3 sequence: CSVEAGADTQYF. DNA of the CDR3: TGCAGCGTTGAAGCGGGAGCAGATACGCAGTATTTT.

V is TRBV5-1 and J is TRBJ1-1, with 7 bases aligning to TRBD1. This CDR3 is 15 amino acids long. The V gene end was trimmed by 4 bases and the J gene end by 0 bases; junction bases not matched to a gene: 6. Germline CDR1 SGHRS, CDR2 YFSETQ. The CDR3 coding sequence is TGCGCCAGCAGCACCCGACAGGGAGTGAACACTGAAGCTTTCTTT. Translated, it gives CASSTRQGVNTEAFF.

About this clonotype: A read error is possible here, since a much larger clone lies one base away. CDR3 nucleotides: TGTGCCAGCAGCCCAAAGGGGCATGGCGGCTACACCTTC. Protein: CASSPKGHGGYTF. The chain recombines TRBV7-9 with TRBJ1-2; possible D gene TRBD1, 5 bases. In germline, CDR1 is SEHNR, CDR2 FQNEAQ (reference sequence). This CDR3 spans 13 amino acids. Trimming pared 5 bases from V and 8 bases from J, leaving 15 bases between. Supplemented by reference TRBV7-9 and TRBJ1-2, the full variable domain reads DTGVSQNPRHKITKRGQNVTFRCDPISEHNRLYWYRQTLGQGPEFLTYFQNEAQLEKSRLLSDRFSAERPKGSFSTLEIQRTEQGDSAMYLCASSPKGHGGYTFGSGTRLTVV.

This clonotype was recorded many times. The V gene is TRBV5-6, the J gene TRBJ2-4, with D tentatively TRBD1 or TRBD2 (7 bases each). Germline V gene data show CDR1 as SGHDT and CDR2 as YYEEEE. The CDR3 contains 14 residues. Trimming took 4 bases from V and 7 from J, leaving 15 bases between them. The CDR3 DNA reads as TGTGCCAGCAGCCTCAGGCAGGGGGGGAACATTCAGTACTTC. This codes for CASSLRQGGNIQYF.

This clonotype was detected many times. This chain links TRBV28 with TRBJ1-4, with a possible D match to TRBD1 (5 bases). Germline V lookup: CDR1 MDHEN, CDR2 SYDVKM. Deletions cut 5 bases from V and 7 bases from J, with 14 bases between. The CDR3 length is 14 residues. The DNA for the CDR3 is TGTGCCAGCAGTCTCGGACATGGGGCTGAAAAACTGTTTTTT. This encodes CASSLGHGAEKLFF.

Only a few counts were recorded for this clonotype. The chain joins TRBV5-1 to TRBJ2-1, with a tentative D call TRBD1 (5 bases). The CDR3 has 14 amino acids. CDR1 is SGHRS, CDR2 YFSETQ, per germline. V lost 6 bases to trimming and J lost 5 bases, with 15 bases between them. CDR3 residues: CASMGPRSDNEQFF. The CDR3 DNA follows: TGCGCCAGCATGGGGCCCCGGAGTGACAATGAGCAGTTCTTC.

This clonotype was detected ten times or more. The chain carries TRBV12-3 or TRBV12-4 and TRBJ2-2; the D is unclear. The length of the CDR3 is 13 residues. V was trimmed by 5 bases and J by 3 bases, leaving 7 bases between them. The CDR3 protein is CASSPSDTGELFF. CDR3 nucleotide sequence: TGTGCCAGCAGTCCGAGCGACACCGGGGAGCTGTTTTTT.

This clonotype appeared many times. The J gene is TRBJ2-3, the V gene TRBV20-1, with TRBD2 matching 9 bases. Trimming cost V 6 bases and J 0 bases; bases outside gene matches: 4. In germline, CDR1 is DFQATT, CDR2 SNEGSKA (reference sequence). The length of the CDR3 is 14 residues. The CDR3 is CSADSGGSTDTQYF. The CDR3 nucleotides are TGCAGTGCGGACAGCGGGGGGAGCACAGATACGCAGTATTTT.

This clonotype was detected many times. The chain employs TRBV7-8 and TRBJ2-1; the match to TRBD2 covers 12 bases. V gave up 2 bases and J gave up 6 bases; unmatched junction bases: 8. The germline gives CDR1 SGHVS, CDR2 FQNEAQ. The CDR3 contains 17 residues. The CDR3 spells CASSLRVLAGGPNEQFF. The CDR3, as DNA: TGTGCCAGCAGCTTAAGGGTCCTAGCGGGAGGGCCCAATGAGCAGTTCTTC.

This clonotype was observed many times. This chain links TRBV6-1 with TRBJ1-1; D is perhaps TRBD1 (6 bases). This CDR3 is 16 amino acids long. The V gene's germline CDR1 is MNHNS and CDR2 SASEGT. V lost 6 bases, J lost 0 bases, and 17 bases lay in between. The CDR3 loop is CASSRVPGAVNTEAFF. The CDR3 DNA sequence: TGTGCCAGCAGCCGTGTACCAGGGGCCGTGAACACTGAAGCTTTCTTT.

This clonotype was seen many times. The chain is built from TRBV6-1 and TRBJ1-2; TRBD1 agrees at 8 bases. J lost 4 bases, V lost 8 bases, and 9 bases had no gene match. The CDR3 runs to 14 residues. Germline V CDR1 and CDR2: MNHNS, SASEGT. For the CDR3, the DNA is TGTGCCAGCGCTAGGACAGGGAACCTCTATGGCTACACCTTC. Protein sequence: CASARTGNLYGYTF.

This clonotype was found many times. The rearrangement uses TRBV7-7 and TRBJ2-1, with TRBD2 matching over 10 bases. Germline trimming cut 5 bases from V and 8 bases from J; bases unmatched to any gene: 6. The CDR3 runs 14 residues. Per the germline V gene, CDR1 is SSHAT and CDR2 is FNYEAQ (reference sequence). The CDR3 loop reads CASSPVGLADEQFF. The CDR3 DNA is TGTGCCAGCAGCCCAGTCGGACTAGCGGATGAGCAGTTCTTC.

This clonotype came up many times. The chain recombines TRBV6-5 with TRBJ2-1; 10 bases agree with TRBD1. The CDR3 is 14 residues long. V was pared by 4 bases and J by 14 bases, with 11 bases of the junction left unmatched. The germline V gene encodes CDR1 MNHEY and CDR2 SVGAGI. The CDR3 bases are TGTGCCAGCAGTTTCGCTTCCGGACAGGGGGGGAAGTTCTTC. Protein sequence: CASSFASGQGGKFF.

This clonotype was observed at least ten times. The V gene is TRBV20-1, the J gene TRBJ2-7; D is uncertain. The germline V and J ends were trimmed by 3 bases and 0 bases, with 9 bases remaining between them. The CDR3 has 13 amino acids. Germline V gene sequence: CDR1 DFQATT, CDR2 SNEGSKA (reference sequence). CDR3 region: CSASKDHSYEQYF. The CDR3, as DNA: TGCAGTGCTAGCAAGGACCACTCCTACGAGCAGTACTTC.

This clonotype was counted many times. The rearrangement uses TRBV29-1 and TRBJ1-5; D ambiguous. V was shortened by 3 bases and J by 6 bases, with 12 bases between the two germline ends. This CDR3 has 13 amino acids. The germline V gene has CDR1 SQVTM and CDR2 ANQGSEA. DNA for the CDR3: TGCAGCGTTGAGGCGGCTGGAGGTCAGCCCCAGCATTTT. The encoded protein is CSVEAAGGQPQHF.

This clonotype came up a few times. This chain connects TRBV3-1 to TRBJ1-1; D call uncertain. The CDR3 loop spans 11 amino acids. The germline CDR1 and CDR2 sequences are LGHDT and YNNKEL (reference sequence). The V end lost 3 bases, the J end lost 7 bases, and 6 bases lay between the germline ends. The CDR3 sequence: CASSHRYEAFF. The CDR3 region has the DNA TGTGCCAGCAGCCACAGGTATGAAGCTTTCTTT.